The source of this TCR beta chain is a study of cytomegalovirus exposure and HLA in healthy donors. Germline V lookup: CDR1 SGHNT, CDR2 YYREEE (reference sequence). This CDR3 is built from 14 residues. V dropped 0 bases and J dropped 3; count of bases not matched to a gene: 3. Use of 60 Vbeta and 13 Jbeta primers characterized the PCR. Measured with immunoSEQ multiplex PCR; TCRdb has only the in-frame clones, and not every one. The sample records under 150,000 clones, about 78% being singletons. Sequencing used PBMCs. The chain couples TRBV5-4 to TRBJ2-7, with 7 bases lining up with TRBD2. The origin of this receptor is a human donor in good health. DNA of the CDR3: TGTGCCAGCAGCTTGGGACTAGCCAACTACGAGCAGTACTTC. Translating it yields CASSLGLANYEQYF. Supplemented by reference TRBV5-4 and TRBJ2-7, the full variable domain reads ETGVTQSPTHLIKTRGQQVTLRCSSQSGHNTVSWYQQALGQGPQFIFQYYREEENGRGNFPPRFSGLQFPNYSSELNVNALELDDSALYLCASSLGLANYEQYFGPGTRLTVT.